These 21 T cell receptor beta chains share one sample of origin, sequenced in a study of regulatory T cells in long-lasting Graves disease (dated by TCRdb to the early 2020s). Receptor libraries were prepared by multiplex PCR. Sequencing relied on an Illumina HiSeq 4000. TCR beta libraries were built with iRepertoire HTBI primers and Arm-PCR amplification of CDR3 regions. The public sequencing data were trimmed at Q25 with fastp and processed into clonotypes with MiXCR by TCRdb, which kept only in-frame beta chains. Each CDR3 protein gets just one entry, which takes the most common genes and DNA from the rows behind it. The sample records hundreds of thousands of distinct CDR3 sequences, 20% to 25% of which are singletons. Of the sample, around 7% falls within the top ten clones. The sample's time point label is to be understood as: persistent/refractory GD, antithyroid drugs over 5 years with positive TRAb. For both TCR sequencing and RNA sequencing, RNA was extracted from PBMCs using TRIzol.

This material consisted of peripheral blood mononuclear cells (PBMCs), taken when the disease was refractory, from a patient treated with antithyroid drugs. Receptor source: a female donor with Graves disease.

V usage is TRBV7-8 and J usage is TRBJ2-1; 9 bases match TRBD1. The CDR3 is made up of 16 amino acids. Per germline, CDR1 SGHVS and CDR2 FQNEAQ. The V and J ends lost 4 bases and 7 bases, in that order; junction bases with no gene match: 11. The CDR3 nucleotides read TGTGCCAGCAGCTCTATTCCGGGACAGGGCCAGAATGAGCAGTTCTTC. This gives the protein CASSSIPGQGQNEQFF.

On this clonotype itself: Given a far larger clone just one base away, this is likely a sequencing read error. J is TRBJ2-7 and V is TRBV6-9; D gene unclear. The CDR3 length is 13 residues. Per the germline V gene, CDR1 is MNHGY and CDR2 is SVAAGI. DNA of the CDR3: TGTGCCAGCAGTTACGGAGACGCATACGGGCAGTACTTC. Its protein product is CASSYGDAYGQYF.

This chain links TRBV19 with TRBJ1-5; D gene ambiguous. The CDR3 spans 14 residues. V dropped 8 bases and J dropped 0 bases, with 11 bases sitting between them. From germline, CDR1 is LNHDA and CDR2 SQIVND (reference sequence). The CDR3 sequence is CASGYPYSNQPQHF. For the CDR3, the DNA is TGTGCCAGTGGGTACCCATATAGCAATCAGCCCCAGCATTTT.

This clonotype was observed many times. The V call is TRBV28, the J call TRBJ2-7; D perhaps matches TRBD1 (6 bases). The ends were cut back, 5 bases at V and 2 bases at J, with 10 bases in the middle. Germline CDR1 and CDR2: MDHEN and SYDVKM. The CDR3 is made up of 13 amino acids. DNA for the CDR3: TGTGCCAGCAGTCGAACAGGGACCTACGAGCAGTACTTC. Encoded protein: CASSRTGTYEQYF.

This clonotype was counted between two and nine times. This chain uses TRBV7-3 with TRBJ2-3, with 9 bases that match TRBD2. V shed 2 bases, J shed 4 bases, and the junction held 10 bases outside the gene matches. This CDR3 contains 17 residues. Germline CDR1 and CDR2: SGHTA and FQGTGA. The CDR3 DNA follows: TGTGCCAGCAGCTTACCCACTAGCGGGTATATGGCAGATACGCAGTATTTT. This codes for CASSLPTSGYMADTQYF.

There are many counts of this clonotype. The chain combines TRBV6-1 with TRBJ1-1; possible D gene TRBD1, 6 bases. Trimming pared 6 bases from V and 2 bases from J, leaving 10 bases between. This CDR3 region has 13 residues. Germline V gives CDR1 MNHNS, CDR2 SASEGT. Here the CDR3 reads CASRGGRNTEAFF. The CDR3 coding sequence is TGTGCCAGCAGAGGGGGTCGAAACACTGAAGCTTTCTTT.

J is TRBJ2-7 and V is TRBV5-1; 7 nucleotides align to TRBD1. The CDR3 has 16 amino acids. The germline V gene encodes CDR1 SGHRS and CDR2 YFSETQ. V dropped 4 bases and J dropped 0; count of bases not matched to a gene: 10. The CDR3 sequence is CASSGHDRVVSYEQYF. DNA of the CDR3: TGCGCCAGCAGCGGACACGACAGGGTTGTCTCCTACGAGCAGTACTTC.

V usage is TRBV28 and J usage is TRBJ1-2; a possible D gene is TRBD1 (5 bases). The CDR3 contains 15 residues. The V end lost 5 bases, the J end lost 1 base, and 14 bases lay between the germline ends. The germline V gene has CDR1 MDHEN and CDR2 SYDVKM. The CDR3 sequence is CASSMDTALNYGYTF. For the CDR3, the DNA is TGTGCCAGCAGTATGGACACCGCCCTTAACTATGGCTACACCTTC.

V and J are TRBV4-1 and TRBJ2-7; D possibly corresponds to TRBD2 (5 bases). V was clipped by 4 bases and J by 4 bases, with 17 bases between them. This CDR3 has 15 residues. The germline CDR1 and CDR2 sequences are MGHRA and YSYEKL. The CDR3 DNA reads TGCGCCAGCAGCCTACTAGGGCGTACTAATTACGAGCAGTACTTC. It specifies CASSLLGRTNYEQYF.

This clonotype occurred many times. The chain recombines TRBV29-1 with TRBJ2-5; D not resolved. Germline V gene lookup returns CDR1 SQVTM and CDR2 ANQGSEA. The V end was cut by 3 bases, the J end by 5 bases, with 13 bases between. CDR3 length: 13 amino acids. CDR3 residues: CSVDVSLSETQYF. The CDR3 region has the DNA TGCAGCGTTGATGTCTCCCTAAGTGAGACCCAGTACTTC.

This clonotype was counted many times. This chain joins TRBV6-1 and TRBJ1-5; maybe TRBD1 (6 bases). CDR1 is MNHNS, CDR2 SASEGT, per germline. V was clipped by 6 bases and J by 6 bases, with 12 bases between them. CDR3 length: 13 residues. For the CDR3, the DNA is TGTGCCAGCAGAGCACAGGGTTTTCAGCCCCAGCATTTT. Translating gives CASRAQGFQPQHF.

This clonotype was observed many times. In nucleotides, the CDR3 is TGTGCCACCAGCAGAGATTGGACAGGTGAAGAGACCCAGTACTTC. This encodes CATSRDWTGEETQYF. The V gene is TRBV15, the J gene TRBJ2-5; 7 bases align to TRBD1. This CDR3 region has 15 residues. From germline, CDR1 is LNHNV and CDR2 YYDKDF (reference sequence). V lost 0 bases to trimming and J lost 3 bases; unmatched junction nucleotides: 4.

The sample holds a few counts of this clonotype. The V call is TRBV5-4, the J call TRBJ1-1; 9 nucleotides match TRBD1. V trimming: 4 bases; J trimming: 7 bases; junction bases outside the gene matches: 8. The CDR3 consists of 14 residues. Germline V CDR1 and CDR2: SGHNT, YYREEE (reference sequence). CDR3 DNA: TGTGCCAGCAGCCGGACAGGGGATTGGAGTGAAGCTTTCTTT. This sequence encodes CASSRTGDWSEAFF. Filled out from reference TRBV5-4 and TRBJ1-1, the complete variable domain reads ETGVTQSPTHLIKTRGQQVTLRCSSQSGHNTVSWYQQALGQGPQFIFQYYREEENGRGNFPPRFSGLQFPNYSSELNVNALELDDSALYLCASSRTGDWSEAFFGQGTRLTVV.

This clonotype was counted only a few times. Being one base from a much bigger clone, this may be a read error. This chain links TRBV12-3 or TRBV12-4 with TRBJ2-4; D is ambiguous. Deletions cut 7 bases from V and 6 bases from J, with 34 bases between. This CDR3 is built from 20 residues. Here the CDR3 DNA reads TGTGCCAGCAACTCTTTCGCGGTGTGGTCGATTGAAGCAGGCACAAACATTCAGTACTTC. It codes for CASNSFAVWSIEAGTNIQYF.

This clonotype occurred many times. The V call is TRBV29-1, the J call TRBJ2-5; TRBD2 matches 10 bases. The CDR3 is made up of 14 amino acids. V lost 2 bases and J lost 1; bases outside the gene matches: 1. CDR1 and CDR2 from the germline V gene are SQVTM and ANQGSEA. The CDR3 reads CSVESGGAQETQYF. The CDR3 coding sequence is TGCAGCGTTGAAAGCGGGGGGGCCCAAGAGACCCAGTACTTC.

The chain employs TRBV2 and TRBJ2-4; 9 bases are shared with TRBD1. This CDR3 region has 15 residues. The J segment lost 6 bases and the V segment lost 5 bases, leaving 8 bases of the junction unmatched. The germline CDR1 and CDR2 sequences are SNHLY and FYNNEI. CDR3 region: CASSLQGAPTNIQYF. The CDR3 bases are TGTGCCAGCAGTTTACAGGGGGCGCCCACAAACATTCAGTACTTC.

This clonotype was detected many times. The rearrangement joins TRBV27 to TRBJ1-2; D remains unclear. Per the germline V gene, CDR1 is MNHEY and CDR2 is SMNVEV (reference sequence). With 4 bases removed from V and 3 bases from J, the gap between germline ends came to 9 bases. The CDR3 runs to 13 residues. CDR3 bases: TGTGCCAGCAGTTATCTGGGGTACTATGGCTACACCTTC. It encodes CASSYLGYYGYTF.

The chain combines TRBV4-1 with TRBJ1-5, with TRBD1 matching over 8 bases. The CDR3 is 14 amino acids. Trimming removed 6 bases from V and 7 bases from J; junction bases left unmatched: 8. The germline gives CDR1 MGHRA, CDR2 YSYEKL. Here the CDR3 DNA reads TGCGCCAGCAGTCCTAAGACAGGGGAACAGCCCCAGCATTTT. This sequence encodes CASSPKTGEQPQHF.

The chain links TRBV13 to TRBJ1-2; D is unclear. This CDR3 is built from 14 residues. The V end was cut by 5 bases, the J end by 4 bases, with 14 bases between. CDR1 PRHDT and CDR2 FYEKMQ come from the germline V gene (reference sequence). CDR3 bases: TGTGCCAGCAGCCCTCCTACTTTCCCCTATGGCTACACCTTC. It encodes CASSPPTFPYGYTF.

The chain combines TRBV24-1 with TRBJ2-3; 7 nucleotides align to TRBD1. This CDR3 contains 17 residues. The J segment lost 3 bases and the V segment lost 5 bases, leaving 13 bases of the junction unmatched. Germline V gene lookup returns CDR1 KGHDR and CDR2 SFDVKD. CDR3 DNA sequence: TGTGCCACCAGTGGTGCACCGGGACAGAGGTCGACAGATACGCAGTATTTT. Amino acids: CATSGAPGQRSTDTQYF.

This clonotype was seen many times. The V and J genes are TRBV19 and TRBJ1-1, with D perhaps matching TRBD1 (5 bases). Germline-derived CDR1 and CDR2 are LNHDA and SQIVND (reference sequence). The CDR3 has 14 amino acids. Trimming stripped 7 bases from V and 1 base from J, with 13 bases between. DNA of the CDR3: TGTGCCAGTACCCCCCGGGGGGGGAACACTGAAGCTTTCTTT. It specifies CASTPRGGNTEAFF. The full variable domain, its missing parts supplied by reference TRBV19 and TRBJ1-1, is DGGITQSPKYLFRKEGQNVTLSCEQNLNHDAMYWYRQDPGQGLRLIYYSQIVNDFQKGDIAEGYSVSREKKESFPLTVTSAQKNPTAFYLCASTPRGGNTEAFFGQGTRLTVV.